This T cell receptor beta chain was found in a study of blood T cells in healthy people across ages. Study background: Through template switching, about one barcoded beta molecule was captured per two T cells, as measured in model experiments.

Turning to this clonotype: Its antigen remains unidentified.

The CDR3 has 19 amino acids. V dropped 8 bases and J dropped 0; count of bases not matched to a gene: 14. Looked up from germline, CDR1 is MNHEY and CDR2 is SMNVEV (reference sequence). The authors ran a second PCR of about 6 to 12 cycles using a sample-barcoded 5' primer and a J-beta primer mix. A single record per CDR3 protein comes from TCRdb applying MiXCR to the 5' RACE reads. The table shows over a million distinct CDR3 sequences, with more than 40% occurring only once. Study observations and caveats: The percentage of naive T cells correlated strongly with TCR beta diversity. Both higher diversity and more naive CD4+ cells marked long-lived donors when set against aged donors.

Each donor gave approximately 9.5 milliliters of peripheral blood. The clonotype was recovered from a woman aged 55-75 years in good health. The sequenced sample consisted of blood. The chain joins TRBV27 to TRBJ2-6; 9 nucleotides agree with TRBD1. The CDR3 DNA sequence: TGTGCCAGCTATAGGTTTTCCGGGACAGGGACCTCTGGGGCCAACGTCCTGACTTTC. Translated: CASYRFSGTGTSGANVLTF.